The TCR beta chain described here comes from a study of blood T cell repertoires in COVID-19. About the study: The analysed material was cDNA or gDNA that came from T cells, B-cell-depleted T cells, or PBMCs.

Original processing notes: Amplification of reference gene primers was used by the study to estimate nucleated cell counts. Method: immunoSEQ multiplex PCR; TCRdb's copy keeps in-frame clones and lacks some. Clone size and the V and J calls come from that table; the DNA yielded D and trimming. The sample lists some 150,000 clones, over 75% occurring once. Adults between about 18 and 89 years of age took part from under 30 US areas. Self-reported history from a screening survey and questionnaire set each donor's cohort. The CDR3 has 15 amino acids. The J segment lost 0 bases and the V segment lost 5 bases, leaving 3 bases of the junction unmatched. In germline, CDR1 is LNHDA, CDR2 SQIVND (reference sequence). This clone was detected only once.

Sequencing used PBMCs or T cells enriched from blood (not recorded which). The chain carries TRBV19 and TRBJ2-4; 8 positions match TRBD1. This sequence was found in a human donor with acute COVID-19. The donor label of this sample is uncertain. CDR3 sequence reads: CASSWGQVAKNIQYF. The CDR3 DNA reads TGTGCCAGTAGTTGGGGACAGGTAGCCAAAAACATTCAGTACTTC.